These 17 T cell receptor beta chains originate from one sample sequenced in a study of T cells expressing NK-cell markers. TCRdb derives one entry per CDR3 protein from the 5' RACE reads, leaving out DNA. This table holds about 8,000 distinct CDR3 sequences. The sample was blood T cells: a sorted CD56 or NKG2C T cell subset, CD4+ or CD8+ T cells, or bulk PBMC T cells (not recorded which). The receptors come from a man aged 18 to 29 in good health.

CDR3: CASSQHTWGGRFTDTQYF. This chain links TRBV4-2 with TRBJ2-3; without DNA, the TCRdb call of TRBD2 cannot be checked. The germline CDR1 and CDR2 sequences are LGHNA and YNFKEQ. The CDR3 sequence is 18 residues long.

This chain's CDR3 is CASSPGFNYGYTF. V and J are TRBV7-2 and TRBJ1-2. This CDR3 spans 13 amino acids. Germline V lookup: CDR1 SGHTA, CDR2 FQGNSA.

The rearrangement uses TRBV5-1 and TRBJ2-5. In germline, CDR1 is SGHRS, CDR2 YFSETQ. The CDR3 runs 15 residues. The CDR3 loop reads CASGPDGGNQETQYF.

This clonotype shows up as medium-sized by frequency. This sequence joins TRBV20-1 and TRBJ2-1; the TCRdb D gene call, TRBD2, has no DNA to confirm it. CDR1 DFQATT and CDR2 SNEGSKA come from the germline V gene (reference sequence). This CDR3 comprises 16 residues. CDR3 loop: CSASPSSGRVYNEQFF.

The gene calls are TRBV4-2 and TRBJ2-5; absent DNA, TCRdb's TRBD1 call cannot be checked. The CDR3 covers 15 residues. Germline V gene data show CDR1 as LGHNA and CDR2 as YNFKEQ. The CDR3 is CASSQGGGRLETQYF.

The chain carries TRBV5-6 and TRBJ2-1; TCRdb returns TRBD1, unconfirmable since there is no DNA. CDR3 length: 13 residues. CDR1 is SGHDT, CDR2 YYEEEE, per germline. Here the CDR3 reads CASSFGQGGEQFF.

Its frequency marks this clonotype as medium-sized. This chain connects TRBV7-8 to TRBJ2-1; TCRdb outputs TRBD1, but without DNA this stays unchecked. CDR3 length: 15 residues. Germline loops: CDR1 SGHVS, CDR2 FQNEAQ. CDR3 protein: CASSLWDRGRNEQFF. The full variable domain, completed using reference TRBV7-8 and TRBJ2-1, is GAGVSQSPRYKVAKRGQDVALRCDPISGHVSLFWYQQALGQGPEFLTYFQNEAQLDKSGLPSDRFFAERPEGSVSTLKIQRTQQEDSAVYLCASSLWDRGRNEQFFGPGTRLTVL.

Considering frequency, this clonotype is medium-sized. The chain links TRBV28 to TRBJ2-1; TCRdb lists TRBD2, though no DNA is available to test this call. Germline V CDR1 and CDR2: MDHEN, SYDVKM. The CDR3 is 16 residues long. CDR3 residues: CASSFPRQSSYNEQFF.

Measured by frequency, this clonotype is medium-sized. The V gene is TRBV27, the J gene TRBJ1-1. The germline V gene has CDR1 MNHEY and CDR2 SMNVEV (reference sequence). The length of the CDR3 is 13 residues. The CDR3 region is CASSSIVSAEAFF.

The gene calls are TRBV2 and TRBJ1-5. The CDR3 spans 11 residues. CDR1 is SNHLY and CDR2 is FYNNEI in the germline V gene. The CDR3 is CASKGNQPQHF.

J is TRBJ1-5 and V is TRBV11-2; TCRdb lists TRBD1, though no DNA is available to test this call. This CDR3 spans 13 amino acids. From germline, CDR1 is SGHAT and CDR2 FQNNGV. CDR3: CASSLNRDQPQHF. Full variable domain (remainder filled in from reference TRBV11-2 and TRBJ1-5): EAGVAQSPRYKIIEKRQSVAFWCNPISGHATLYWYQQILGQGPKLLIQFQNNGVVDDSQLPKDRFSAERLKGVDSTLKIQPAKLEDSAVYLCASSLNRDQPQHFGDGTRLSIL.

The chain carries TRBV25-1 and TRBJ2-7. The CDR3 length is 11 residues. Germline CDR1 and CDR2: MGHDK and SYGVNS. CDR3: CASSESSGQYF.

This chain joins TRBV13 and TRBJ2-3; TCRdb's D call, TRBD2, is unchecked because there is no DNA. The germline V gene has CDR1 PRHDT and CDR2 FYEKMQ (reference sequence). CDR3 length: 15 residues. CDR3 protein: CASSLSGRVADTQYF.

CDR3 sequence reads: CASASGVAGGNEQFF. The chain recombines TRBV7-9 with TRBJ2-1; the TCRdb D gene call, TRBD2, has no DNA to confirm it. Germline values: CDR1 SEHNR, CDR2 FQNEAQ (reference sequence). This CDR3 has 15 amino acids.

J is TRBJ2-5 and V is TRBV3-1; TCRdb gives TRBD2 as the D gene, but with no DNA this cannot be confirmed. From germline, CDR1 is LGHDT and CDR2 YNNKEL (reference sequence). This CDR3 has 16 amino acids. The CDR3 loop reads CASSQGPGRAQETQYF.

This sequence joins TRBV4-1 and TRBJ2-3; TCRdb's D gene call, TRBD1, goes unchecked for lack of DNA. The CDR3 has 16 amino acids. Germline CDR1 and CDR2: MGHRA and YSYEKL. The CDR3 loop reads CASSFRPGQTTDTQYF.

The CDR3 here is CASSPDRAYGYTF. V and J are TRBV19 and TRBJ1-2; TCRdb selects TRBD1, and the lack of DNA leaves this call unchecked. Germline V gene lookup returns CDR1 LNHDA and CDR2 SQIVND (reference sequence). This CDR3 has 13 residues. Looking up the rest from reference TRBV19 and TRBJ1-2 gives the full variable domain: DGGITQSPKYLFRKEGQNVTLSCEQNLNHDAMYWYRQDPGQGLRLIYYSQIVNDFQKGDIAEGYSVSREKKESFPLTVTSAQKNPTAFYLCASSPDRAYGYTFGSGTRLTVV.